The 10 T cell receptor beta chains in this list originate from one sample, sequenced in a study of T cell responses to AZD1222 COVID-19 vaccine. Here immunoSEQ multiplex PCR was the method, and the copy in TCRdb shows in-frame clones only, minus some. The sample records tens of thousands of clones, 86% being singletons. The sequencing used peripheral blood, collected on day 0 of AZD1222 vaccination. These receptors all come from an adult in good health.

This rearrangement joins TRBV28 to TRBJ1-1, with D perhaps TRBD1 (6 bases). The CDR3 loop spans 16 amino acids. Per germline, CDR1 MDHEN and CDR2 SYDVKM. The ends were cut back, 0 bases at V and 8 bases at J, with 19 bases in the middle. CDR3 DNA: TGTGCCAGCAGTTTATGGTCCTCAAGGGGGGAAAACGAAGCTTTCTTT. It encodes CASSLWSSRGENEAFF.

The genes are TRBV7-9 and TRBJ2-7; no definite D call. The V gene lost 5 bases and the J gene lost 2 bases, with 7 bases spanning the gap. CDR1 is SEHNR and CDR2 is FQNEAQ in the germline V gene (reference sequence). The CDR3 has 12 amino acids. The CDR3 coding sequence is TGTGCCAGCAGCCAATTACCCTACGAGCAGTACTTC. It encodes CASSQLPYEQYF.

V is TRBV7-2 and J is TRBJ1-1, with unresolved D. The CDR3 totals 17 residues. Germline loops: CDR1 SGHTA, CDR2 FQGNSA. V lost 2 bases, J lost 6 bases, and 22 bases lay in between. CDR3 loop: CASSLMEAPLVGAEAFF. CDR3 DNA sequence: TGTGCCAGCAGCTTAATGGAGGCCCCCCTTGTCGGCGCTGAAGCTTTCTTT.

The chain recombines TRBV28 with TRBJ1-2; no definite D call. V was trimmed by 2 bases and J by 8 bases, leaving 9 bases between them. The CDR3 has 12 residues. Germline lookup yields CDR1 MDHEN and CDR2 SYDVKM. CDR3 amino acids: CASSLQPKGYTF. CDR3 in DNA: TGTGCCAGCAGTTTACAGCCGAAGGGCTACACCTTC.

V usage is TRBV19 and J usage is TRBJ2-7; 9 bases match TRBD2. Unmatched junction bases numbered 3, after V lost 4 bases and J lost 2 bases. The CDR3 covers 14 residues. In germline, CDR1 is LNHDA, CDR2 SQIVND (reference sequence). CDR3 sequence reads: CASSTASGTYEQYF. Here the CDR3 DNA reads TGTGCCAGTAGTACGGCTAGCGGGACCTACGAGCAGTACTTC.

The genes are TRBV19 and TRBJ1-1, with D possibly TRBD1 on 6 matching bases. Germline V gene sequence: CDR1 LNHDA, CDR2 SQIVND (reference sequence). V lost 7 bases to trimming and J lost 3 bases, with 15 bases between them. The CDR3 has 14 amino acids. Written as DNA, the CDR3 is TGTGCCAGTATCCACCGGGACAAATACACTGAAGCTTTCTTT. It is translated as CASIHRDKYTEAFF.

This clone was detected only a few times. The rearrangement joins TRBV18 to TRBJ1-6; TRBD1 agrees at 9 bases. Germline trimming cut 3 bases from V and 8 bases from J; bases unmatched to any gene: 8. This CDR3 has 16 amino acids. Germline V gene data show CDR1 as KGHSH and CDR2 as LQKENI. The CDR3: CASSPTGTGRDSPLHF. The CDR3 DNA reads TGTGCCAGCTCACCGACCGGGACAGGGAGAGATTCACCCCTCCACTTT.

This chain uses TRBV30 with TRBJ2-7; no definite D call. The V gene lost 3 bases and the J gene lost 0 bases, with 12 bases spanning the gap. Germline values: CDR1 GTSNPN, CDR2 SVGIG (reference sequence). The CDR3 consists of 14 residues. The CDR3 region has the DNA TGTGCCTGGAGATCGATTCCGAGCTCCTACGAGCAGTACTTC. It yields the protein CAWRSIPSSYEQYF.

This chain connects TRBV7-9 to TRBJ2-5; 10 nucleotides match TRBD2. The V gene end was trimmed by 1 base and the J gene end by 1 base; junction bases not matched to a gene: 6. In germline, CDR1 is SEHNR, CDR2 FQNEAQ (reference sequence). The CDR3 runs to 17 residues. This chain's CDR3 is CASSLELAGDVQETQYF. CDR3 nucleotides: TGTGCCAGCAGCTTAGAGCTAGCGGGGGACGTCCAAGAGACCCAGTACTTC.

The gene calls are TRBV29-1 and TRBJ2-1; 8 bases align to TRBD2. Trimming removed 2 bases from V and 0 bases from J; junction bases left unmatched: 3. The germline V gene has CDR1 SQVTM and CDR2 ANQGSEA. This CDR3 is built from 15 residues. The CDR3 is CSVEKLADSYNEQFF. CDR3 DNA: TGCAGCGTTGAAAAACTAGCGGACTCCTACAATGAGCAGTTCTTC.